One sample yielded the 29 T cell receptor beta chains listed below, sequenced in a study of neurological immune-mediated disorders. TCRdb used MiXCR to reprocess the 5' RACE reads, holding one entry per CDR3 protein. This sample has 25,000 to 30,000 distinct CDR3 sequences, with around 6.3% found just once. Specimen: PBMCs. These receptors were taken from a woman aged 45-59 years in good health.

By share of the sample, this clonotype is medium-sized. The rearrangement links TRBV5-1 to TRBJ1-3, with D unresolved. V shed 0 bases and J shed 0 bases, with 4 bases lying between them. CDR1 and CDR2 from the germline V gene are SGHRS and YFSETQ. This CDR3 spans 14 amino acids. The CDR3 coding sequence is TGCGCCAGCAGCTTGGGACACTCTGGAAACACCATATATTTT. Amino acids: CASSLGHSGNTIYF.

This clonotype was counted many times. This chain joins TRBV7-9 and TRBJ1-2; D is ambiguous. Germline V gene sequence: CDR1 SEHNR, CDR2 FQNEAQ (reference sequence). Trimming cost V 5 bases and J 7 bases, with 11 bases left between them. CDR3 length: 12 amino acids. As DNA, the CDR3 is TGTGCCAGCAGCCCCCCTCTTGGTGGCTACACCTTC. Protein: CASSPPLGGYTF.

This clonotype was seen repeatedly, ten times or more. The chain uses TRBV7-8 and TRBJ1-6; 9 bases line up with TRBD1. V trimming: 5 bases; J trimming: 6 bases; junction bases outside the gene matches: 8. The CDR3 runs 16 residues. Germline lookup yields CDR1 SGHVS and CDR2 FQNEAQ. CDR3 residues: CASSEQGAASNSPLHF. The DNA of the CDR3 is TGTGCCAGCAGCGAACAGGGGGCGGCCTCTAATTCACCCCTCCACTTT.

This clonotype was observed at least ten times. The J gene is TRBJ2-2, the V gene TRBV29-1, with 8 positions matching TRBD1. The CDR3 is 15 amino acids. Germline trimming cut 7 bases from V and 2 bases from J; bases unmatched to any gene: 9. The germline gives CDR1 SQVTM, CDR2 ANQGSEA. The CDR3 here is CSDHPGQVNTGELFF. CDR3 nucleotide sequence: TGCAGCGATCATCCGGGACAGGTTAACACCGGGGAGCTGTTTTTT.

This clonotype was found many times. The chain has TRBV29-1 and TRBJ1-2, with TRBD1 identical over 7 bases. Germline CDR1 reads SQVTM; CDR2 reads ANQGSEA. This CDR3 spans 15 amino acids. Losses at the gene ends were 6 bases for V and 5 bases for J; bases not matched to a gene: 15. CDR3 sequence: CSVAGEGGAGYGYTF. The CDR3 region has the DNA TGCAGCGTCGCCGGGGAAGGGGGCGCGGGTTATGGCTACACCTTC.

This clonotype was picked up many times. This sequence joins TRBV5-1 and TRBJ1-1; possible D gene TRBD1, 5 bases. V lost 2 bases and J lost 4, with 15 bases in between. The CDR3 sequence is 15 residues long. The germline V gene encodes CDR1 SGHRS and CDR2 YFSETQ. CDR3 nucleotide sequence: TGCGCCAGCAGCTTTTCAGGGACCGTGGGCACTGAAGCTTTCTTT. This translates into CASSFSGTVGTEAFF.

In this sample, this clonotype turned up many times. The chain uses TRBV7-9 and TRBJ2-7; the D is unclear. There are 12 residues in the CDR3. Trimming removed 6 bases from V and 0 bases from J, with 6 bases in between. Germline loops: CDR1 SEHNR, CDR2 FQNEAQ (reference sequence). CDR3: CASSRSSYEQYF. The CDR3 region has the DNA TGTGCCAGCAGTCGGAGCTCCTACGAGCAGTACTTC.

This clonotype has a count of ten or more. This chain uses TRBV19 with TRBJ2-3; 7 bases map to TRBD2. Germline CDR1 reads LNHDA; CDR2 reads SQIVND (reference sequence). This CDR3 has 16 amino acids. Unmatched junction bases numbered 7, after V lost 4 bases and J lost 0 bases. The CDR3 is CASSKERGFSTDTQYF. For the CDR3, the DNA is TGTGCCAGTAGTAAGGAGCGGGGCTTCAGCACAGATACGCAGTATTTT.

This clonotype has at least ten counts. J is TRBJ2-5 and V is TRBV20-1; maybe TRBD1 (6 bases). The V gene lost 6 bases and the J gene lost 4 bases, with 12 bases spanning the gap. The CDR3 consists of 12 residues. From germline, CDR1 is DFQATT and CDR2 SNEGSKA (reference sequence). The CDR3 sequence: CSARAGAETQYF. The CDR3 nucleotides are TGCAGTGCCCGGGCAGGGGCAGAGACCCAGTACTTC.

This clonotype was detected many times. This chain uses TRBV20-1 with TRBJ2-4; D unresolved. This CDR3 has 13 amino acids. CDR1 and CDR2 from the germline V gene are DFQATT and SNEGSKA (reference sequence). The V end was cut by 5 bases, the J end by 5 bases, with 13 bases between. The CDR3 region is CSAPSVWENIQYF. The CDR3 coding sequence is TGCAGTGCTCCCTCGGTCTGGGAAAACATTCAGTACTTC.

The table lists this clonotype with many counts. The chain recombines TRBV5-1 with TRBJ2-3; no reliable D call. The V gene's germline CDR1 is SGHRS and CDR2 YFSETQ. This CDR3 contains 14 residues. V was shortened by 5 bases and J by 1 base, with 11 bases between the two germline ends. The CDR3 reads CASRGPLGTDTQYF. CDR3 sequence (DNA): TGCGCCAGCAGGGGTCCTTTGGGCACAGATACGCAGTATTTT.

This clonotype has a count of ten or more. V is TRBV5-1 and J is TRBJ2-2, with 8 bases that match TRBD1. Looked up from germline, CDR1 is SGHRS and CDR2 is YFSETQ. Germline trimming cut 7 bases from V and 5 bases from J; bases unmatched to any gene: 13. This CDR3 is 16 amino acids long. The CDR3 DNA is TGCGCCAGCTCACTTTGGACAGGGAAAAGGACCGGGGAGCTGTTTTTT. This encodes CASSLWTGKRTGELFF.

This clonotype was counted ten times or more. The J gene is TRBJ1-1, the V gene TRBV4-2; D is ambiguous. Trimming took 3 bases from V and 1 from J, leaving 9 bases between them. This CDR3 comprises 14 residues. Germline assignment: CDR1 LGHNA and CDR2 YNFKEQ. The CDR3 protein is CASSHDSANTEAFF. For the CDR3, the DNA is TGTGCCAGCAGCCACGACTCTGCGAACACTGAAGCTTTCTTT.

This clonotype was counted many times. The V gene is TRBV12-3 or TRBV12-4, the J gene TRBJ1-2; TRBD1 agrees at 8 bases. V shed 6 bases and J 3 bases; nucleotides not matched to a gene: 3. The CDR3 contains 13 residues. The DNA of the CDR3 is TGTGCCAGCAGAAAGACAGGGGACTATGGCTACACCTTC. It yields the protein CASRKTGDYGYTF.

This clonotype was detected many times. The CDR3: CASSLDRDSPLHF. CDR3 bases: TGCGCCAGCAGCTTGGACAGGGACTCACCCCTCCACTTT. V and J are TRBV5-1 and TRBJ1-6; D perhaps matches TRBD1 (6 bases). The germline V gene has CDR1 SGHRS and CDR2 YFSETQ. The CDR3 has 13 amino acids. V was trimmed by 0 bases and J by 10 bases, leaving 8 bases between them.

The CDR3 nucleotides read TGTGCTAGTGGTTTCCACACCAAGGACAGGTGGGATAGCACAGATACGCAGTATTTT. It encodes CASGFHTKDRWDSTDTQYF. V usage is TRBV12-5 and J usage is TRBJ2-3, with 7 bases fitting TRBD1. Looked up from germline, CDR1 is LGHNT and CDR2 is FRNRAP. Trimming took 3 bases from V and 0 from J; bases not matched to a gene: 15. The CDR3 is 19 amino acids.

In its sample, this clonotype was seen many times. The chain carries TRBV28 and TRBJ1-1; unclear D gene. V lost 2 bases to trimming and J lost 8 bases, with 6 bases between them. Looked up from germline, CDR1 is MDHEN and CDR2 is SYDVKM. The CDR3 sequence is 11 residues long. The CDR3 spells CASSLITEAFF. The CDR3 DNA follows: TGTGCCAGCAGTTTAATCACGGAAGCTTTCTTT.

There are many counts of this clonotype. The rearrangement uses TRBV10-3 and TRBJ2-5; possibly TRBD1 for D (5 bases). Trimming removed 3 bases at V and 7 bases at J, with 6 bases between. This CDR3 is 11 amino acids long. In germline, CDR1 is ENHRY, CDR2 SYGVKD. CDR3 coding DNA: TGTGCCATCAGTGATCAGGGGACCCAGTACTTC. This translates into CAISDQGTQYF.

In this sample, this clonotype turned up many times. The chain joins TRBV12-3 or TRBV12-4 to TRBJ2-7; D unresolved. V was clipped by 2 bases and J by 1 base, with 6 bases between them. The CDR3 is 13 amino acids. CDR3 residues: CASSLQDSYEQYF. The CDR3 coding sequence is TGTGCCAGCAGTTTACAGGATTCCTACGAGCAGTACTTC.

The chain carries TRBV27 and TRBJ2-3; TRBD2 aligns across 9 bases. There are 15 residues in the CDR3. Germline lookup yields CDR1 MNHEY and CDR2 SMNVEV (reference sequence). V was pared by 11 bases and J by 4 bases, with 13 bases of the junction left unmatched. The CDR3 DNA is TGTGCCTCCTGGAAGAGCGGGGGGCCATCAGATACGCAGTATTTT. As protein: CASWKSGGPSDTQYF.

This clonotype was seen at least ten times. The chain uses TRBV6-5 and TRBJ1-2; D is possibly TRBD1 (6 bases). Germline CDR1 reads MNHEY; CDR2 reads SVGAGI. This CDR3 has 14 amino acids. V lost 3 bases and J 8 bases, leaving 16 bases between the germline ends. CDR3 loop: CASSYGGQGQGYTF. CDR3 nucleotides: TGTGCCAGCAGTTATGGGGGCCAGGGCCAAGGCTACACCTTC.

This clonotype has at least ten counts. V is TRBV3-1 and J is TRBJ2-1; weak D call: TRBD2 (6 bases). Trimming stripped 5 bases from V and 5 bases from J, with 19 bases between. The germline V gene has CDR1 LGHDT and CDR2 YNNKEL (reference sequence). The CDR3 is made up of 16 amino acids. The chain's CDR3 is CASSTGPGLRNNEQFF. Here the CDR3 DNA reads TGTGCCAGCAGCACTGGACCGGGACTCCGGAACAATGAGCAGTTCTTC.

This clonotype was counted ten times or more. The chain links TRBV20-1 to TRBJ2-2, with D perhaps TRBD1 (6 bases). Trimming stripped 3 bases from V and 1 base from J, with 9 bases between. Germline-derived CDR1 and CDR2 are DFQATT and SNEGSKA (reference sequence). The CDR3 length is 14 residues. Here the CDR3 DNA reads TGCAGTGCTAGTGGACAGTGGAACACCGGGGAGCTGTTTTTT. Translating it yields CSASGQWNTGELFF.

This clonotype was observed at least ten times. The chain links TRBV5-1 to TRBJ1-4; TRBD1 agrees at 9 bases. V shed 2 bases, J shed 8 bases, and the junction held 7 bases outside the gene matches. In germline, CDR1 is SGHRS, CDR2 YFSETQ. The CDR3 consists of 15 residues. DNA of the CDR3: TGCGCCAGCAGCTTAGGACAGGGGCCAAGGGAAAAACTGTTTTTT. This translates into CASSLGQGPREKLFF. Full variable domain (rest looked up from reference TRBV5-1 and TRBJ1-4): KAGVTQTPRYLIKTRGQQVTLSCSPISGHRSVSWYQQTPGQGLQFLFEYFSETQRNKGNFPGRFSGRQFSNSRSEMNVSTLELGDSALYLCASSLGQGPREKLFFGSGTQLSVL.

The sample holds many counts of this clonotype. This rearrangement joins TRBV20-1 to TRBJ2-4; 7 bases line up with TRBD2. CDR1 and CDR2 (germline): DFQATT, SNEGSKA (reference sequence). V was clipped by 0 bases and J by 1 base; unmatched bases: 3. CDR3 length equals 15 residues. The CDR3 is CSAREGEGAKNIQYF. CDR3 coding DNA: TGCAGTGCTAGAGAGGGGGAGGGTGCCAAAAACATTCAGTACTTC.

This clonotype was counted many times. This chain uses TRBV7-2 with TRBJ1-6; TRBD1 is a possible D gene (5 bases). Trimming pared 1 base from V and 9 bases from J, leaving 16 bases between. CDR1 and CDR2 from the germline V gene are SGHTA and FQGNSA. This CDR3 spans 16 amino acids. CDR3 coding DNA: TGTGCCAGCAGCTTAGGGGGCATCACAATAGTTTCACCCCTCCACTTT. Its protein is CASSLGGITIVSPLHF.

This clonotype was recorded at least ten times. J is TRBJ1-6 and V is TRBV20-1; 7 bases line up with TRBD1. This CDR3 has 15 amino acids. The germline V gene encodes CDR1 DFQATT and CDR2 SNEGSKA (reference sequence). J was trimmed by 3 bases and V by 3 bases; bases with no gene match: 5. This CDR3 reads CSASSRDSYNSPLHF. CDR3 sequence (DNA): TGCAGTGCTAGTAGCAGGGACAGCTATAATTCACCCCTCCACTTT.

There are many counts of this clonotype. The CDR3 reads CSVEDVWTGTDTQYF. CDR3 bases: TGCAGCGTTGAAGATGTGTGGACAGGCACAGATACGCAGTATTTT. The V gene is TRBV29-1, the J gene TRBJ2-3; D possibly corresponds to TRBD1 (6 bases). The CDR3 is 15 amino acids. The V gene lost 0 bases and the J gene lost 1 base, with 11 bases spanning the gap. Germline V gene sequence: CDR1 SQVTM, CDR2 ANQGSEA.

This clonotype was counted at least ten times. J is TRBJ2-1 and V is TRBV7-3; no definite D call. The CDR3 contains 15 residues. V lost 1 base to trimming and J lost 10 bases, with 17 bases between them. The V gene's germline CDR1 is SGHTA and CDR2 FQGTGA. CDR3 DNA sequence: TGTGCCAGCAGCTTAAGAGACGGATACAATGAAGAGCAGTTCTTC. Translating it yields CASSLRDGYNEEQFF.